This is a list of T cell receptor beta chains from one sample in a study of patients and donors after allogeneic stem cell transplantation. A single record per CDR3 protein comes from TCRdb applying MiXCR to the RT-PCR reads. The sample holds about 960,000 distinct CDR3 sequences, roughly 18% seen once. The sequenced sample was blood, either unsorted or a sorted T cell fraction (not recorded which). The receptors originated from a human donor who was either an allogeneic HSCT recipient or a stem cell or donor lymphocyte infusion donor (not recorded which). It is not recorded whose cells these are; they may come from a transplant donor. Both conserved end residues are part of each CDR3. D genes are given only for firm matches. Size values are once, few and many counts, or a class for expanded clones, and some rows have none.

J gene: TRBJ1-2; clone size: few; V gene: TRBV9; D gene: -; CDR3 DNA: -; CDR3 protein: CASSVVGRGIAF
J gene: TRBJ2-1; clone size: -; V gene: TRBV3-1; D gene: -; CDR3 DNA: TGTGCCAGCAGCCAAGTGCGGGGTTGGGGATACAATGAGCAGTTCTTC; CDR3 protein: CASSQVRGWGYNEQFF
J gene: TRBJ2-2; clone size: -; V gene: TRBV29-1; D gene: TRBD1; CDR3 DNA: TGCAGCGTTAAGAAGCTAGACAGGGGGGCCACCGGGGAGCTGTTTTTT; CDR3 protein: CSVKKLDRGATGELFF
J gene: TRBJ1-2; clone size: -; V gene: TRBV28; D gene: -; CDR3 DNA: TGTGCCAGCAGCTTGGGACCTCAGGGGACCTATGGCTACACCTTC; CDR3 protein: CASSLGPQGTYGYTF
J gene: TRBJ1-1; clone size: few; V gene: TRBV29-1; D gene: -; CDR3 DNA: TGCAGCACCACTACGGACGGGAACACTGAAGCTTTCTTT; CDR3 protein: CSTTTDGNTEAFF
J gene: TRBJ2-3; clone size: -; V gene: TRBV20-1; D gene: -; CDR3 DNA: TGCAGTGCTCCCCCCGGGAGCACAGATACGCAGTATTTT; CDR3 protein: CSAPPGSTDTQYF
J gene: TRBJ2-1; clone size: many; V gene: TRBV29-1; D gene: TRBD1; CDR3 DNA: TGCAGCGTTGAAGGGACAGGGGATTTATCCTACAATGAGCAGTTCTTC; CDR3 protein: CSVEGTGDLSYNEQFF
J gene: TRBJ1-5; clone size: few; V gene: TRBV19; D gene: TRBD1; CDR3 DNA: TGTGCCAGTCGACAGGGTTCACAGCAGCCCCAGCATTTT; CDR3 protein: CASRQGSQQPQHF
J gene: TRBJ1-2; clone size: few; V gene: TRBV20-1; D gene: TRBD1; CDR3 DNA: TGCAGTGCTGTACAGGGGGCGAAGAACTATGGCTACACCTTC; CDR3 protein: CSAVQGAKNYGYTF
J gene: TRBJ1-1; clone size: -; V gene: TRBV7-2; D gene: TRBD1; CDR3 DNA: TGTGCCAGCAGCTCTGACAGGGGTCATATTAGGACTGAAGCTTTCTTT; CDR3 protein: CASSSDRGHIRTEAFF
J gene: TRBJ2-3; clone size: many; V gene: TRBV12-3/TRBV12-4; D gene: -; CDR3 DNA: TGTGCCAGCAGCTCCCGGGGCACAGATACGCAGTATTTT; CDR3 protein: CASSSRGTDTQYF
J gene: TRBJ2-7; clone size: few; V gene: TRBV20-1; D gene: TRBD1; CDR3 DNA: TGCAGTGCCAGTGGGACAGACTTCCCCTACGAGCAGTACTTC; CDR3 protein: CSASGTDFPYEQYF
J gene: TRBJ1-6; clone size: -; V gene: TRBV12-3/TRBV12-4; D gene: -; CDR3 DNA: TGTGCCAGCAGTTACCTGATCGGGGGTTATAATTCACCCCTCCACTTT; CDR3 protein: CASSYLIGGYNSPLHF